What follows is one TCR beta chain and its context. The antigen is unknown. This entry is derived from a study of cytomegalovirus exposure and HLA in healthy donors. General study results and limits: The likely explanation for a cluster of highly shared sequence variants was sequencing artifact.

Germline-derived CDR1 and CDR2 are SEHNR and FQNEAQ (reference sequence). The CDR3 loop spans 16 amino acids. After removal of 6 bases from V and 2 bases from J, the junction contained 13 bases not matched to a gene. The PCR ran on 60 Vbeta and 13 Jbeta primers. Profiled with immunoSEQ multiplex PCR; TCRdb holds only in-frame clones, not every one. The sample has 140,000 or so clones, less than 85% seen once. V gene TRBV7-9 combines with J gene TRBJ2-7, with TRBD2 matching over 7 bases. The sequence was collected from a man between 18 and 29 years old in good health and CMV-seropositive. The specimen was PBMCs. CDR3 sequence (DNA): TGTGCCAGCAGTTCCGATTCAGTAGGGACTACCTACGAGCAGTACTTC. Translated, it gives CASSSDSVGTTYEQYF.